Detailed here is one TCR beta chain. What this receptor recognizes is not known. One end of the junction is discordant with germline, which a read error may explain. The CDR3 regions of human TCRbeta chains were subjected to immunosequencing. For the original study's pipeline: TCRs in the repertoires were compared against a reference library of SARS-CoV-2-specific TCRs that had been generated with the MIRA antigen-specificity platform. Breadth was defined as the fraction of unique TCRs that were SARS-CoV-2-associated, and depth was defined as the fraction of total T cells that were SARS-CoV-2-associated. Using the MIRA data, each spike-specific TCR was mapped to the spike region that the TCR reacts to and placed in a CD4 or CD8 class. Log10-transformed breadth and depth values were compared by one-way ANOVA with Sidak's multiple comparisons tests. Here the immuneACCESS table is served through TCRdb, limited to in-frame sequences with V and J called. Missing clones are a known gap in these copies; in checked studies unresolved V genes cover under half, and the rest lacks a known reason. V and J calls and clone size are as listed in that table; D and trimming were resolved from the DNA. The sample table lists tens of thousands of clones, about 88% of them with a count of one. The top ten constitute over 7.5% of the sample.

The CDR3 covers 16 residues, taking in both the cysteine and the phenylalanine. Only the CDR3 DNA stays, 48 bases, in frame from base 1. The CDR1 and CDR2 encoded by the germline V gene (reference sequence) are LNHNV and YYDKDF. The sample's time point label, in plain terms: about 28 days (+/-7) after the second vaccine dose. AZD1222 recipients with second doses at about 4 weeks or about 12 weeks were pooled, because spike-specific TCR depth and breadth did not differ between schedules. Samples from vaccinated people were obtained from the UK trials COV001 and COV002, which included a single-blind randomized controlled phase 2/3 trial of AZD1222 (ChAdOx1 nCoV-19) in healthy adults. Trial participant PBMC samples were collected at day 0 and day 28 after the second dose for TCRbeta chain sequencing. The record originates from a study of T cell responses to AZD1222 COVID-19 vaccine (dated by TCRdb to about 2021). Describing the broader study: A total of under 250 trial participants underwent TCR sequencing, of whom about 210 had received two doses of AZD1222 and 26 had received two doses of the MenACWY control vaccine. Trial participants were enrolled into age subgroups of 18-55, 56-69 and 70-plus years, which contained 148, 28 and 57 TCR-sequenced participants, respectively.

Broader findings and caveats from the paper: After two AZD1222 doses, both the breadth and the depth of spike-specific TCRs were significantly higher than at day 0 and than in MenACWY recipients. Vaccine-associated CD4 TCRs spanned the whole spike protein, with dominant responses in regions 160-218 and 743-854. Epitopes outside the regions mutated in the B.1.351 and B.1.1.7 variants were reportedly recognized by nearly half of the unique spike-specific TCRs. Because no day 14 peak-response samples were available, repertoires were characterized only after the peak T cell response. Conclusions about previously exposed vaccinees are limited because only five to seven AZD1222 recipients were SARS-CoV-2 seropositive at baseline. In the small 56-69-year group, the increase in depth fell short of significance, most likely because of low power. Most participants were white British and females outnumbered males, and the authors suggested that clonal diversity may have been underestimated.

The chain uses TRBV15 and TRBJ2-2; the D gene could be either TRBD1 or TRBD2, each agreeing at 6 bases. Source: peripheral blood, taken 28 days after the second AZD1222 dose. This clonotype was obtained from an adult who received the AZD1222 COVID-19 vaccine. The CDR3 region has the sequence CAVGGGALGNTVELFF. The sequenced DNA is TGTGCCGTGGGGGGCGGGGCGTTGGGGAACACCGTGGAGCTGTTTTTT.